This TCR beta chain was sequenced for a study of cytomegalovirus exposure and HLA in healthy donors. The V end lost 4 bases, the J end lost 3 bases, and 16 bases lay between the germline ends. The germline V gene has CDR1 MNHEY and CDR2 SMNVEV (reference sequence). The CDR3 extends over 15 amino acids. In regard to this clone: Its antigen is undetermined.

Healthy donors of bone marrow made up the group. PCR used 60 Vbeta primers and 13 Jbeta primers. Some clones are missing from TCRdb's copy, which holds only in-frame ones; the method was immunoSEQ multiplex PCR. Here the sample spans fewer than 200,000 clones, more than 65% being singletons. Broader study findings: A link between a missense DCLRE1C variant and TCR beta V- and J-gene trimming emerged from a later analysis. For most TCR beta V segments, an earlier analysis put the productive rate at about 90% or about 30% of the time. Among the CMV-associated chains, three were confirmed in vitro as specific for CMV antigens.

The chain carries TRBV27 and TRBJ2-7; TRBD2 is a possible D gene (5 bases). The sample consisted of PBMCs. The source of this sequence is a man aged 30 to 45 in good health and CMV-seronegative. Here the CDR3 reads CASSSPRVPLYEQYF. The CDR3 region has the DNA TGTGCCAGCAGTTCCCCGAGGGTACCCCTCTACGAGCAGTACTTC.